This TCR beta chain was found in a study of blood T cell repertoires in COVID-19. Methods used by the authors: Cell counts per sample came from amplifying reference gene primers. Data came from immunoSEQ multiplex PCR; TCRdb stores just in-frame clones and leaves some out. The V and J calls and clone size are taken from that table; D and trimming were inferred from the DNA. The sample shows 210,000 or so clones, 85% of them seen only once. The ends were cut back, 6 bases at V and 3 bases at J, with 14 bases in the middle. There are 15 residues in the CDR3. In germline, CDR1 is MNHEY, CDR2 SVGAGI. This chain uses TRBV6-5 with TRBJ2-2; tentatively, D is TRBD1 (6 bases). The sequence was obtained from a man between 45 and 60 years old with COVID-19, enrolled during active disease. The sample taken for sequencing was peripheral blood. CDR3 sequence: CASRRQERDTGELFF. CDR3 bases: TGTGCCAGCAGGCGACAGGAAAGGGACACCGGGGAGCTGTTTTTT.